This T cell receptor beta chain was captured by sequencing in a study of radiation and T cells in renal cell carcinoma. Assay used: immunoSEQ multiplex PCR; TCRdb lists only in-frame clones, some missing. The sample includes approximately 23,000 clones, more than 65% seen only once; the top ten take roughly 30%. Time point: blood 2 weeks post-SBRT. The treatment here: 15 Gy SBRT to primary tumor, nephrectomy 4 weeks later. The tumor was a clear cell renal cell carcinoma. CDR3 length: 12 amino acids. Germline CDR1 is WSHSY and CDR2 is SAAADI. V was clipped by 4 bases and J by 4 bases, with 6 bases between them.

This chain uses TRBV10-2 with TRBJ2-3; D not resolved. This receptor was obtained from a man aged 60-69 years with renal cell carcinoma. The material sequenced was blood, taken from a patient whose treatment included radiotherapy and nephrectomy. Written as DNA, the CDR3 is TGCGCCAGCAGTGTGCCGGCAGATACGCAGTATTTT. As protein: CASSVPADTQYF.